The entry that follows covers one T cell receptor (beta chain) sequence. The method was immunoSEQ multiplex PCR; TCRdb's version includes in-frame clones alone and lacks a portion of them. The repertoire holds about 73,000 clones, with under 90% as singletons. Trimming shortened V by 3 bases and J by 7 bases, and 7 bases separated the two germline ends. Germline V gene lookup returns CDR1 SGHDT and CDR2 YYEEEE. The CDR3 consists of 11 residues. The data originate from a study of T cell changes during pregnancy in multiple sclerosis. This chain links TRBV5-6 with TRBJ1-1; D gene uncertain. The clonotype comes from a female donor in good health, enrolled as a control in a pregnancy study. The sample in question was peripheral blood, obtained after pregnancy. CDR3 DNA sequence: TGTGCCAGCAGCTGGGGAGGTGAAGCTTTCTTT. Its protein is CASSWGGEAFF.